Following are 10 T cell receptor beta chains from one sample sequenced in a study of T-cell reconstitution after alpha-beta-depleted transplantation in children. Library preparation (for TCRbeta) was performed with unique molecular identifiers. TCRdb re-derived calls from the PCR reads in MiXCR, one entry per CDR3 protein. The sample shows about 200,000 distinct CDR3 sequences, around 9.2% of them seen only once. The sample consisted of PBMCs, mostly from graft donor cells, taken 360 days after TCRalphabeta/CD19-depleted stem cell transplant. The receptors here all came from a male patient aged 2-10 years who had a stem cell transplant for acute myeloid leukemia, so the T cells may come from the graft donor.

This clonotype was seen many times. The rearrangement joins TRBV4-3 to TRBJ2-7; D not certain. There are 13 residues in the CDR3. V was clipped by 0 bases and J by 4 bases, with 7 bases between them. Germline CDR1 reads LGHNA; CDR2 reads YSLEER. In DNA form, the CDR3 reads TGCGCCAGCAGCCAAGATCGAGTATACGAGCAGTACTTC. This encodes CASSQDRVYEQYF.

CDR3 region: CASSLRLAGPREQFF. The CDR3 DNA follows: TGCGCCAGCAGCTTGAGGTTAGCGGGACCTCGCGAGCAGTTCTTC. The chain recombines TRBV5-1 with TRBJ2-1; 8 bases align to TRBD2. Germline V gene sequence: CDR1 SGHRS, CDR2 YFSETQ. The CDR3 has 15 residues. The junction had 10 bases not matched to a gene; V was cut back by 1 base and J by 10 bases.

This clonotype was seen a few times. The chain links TRBV20-1 to TRBJ2-5; TRBD2 matches at 7 bases. Trimming took 3 bases from V and 4 from J; bases not matched to a gene: 5. CDR1 and CDR2 from the germline V gene are DFQATT and SNEGSKA (reference sequence). The CDR3 consists of 13 residues. The CDR3 loop reads CSASGGGGETQYF. The CDR3 DNA is TGCAGTGCTAGTGGCGGGGGAGGAGAGACCCAGTACTTC.

The rearrangement joins TRBV20-1 to TRBJ2-5; TRBD1 or TRBD2 may be the D gene (6 bases each). Trimming left V 6 bases short and J 3 bases short, with 14 bases between. The CDR3 extends over 13 amino acids. Germline assignment: CDR1 DFQATT and CDR2 SNEGSKA (reference sequence). The CDR3 nucleotides are TGCAGTGCCTTCCGGGGGCTTAAAGAGACCCAGTACTTC. The encoded protein is CSAFRGLKETQYF.

This clonotype was detected a few times. CDR3 bases: TGTGCCAGCAGTTTTTTCGGCCTGCTTACGAGGGGCTACAATGAGCAGTTCTTC. Protein sequence: CASSFFGLLTRGYNEQFF. The chain recombines TRBV12-3 or TRBV12-4 with TRBJ2-1; TRBD1 or TRBD2 may be the D gene (5 bases each). V was clipped by 3 bases and J by 3 bases, with 21 bases between them. This CDR3 comprises 18 residues.

This clonotype was picked up many times. The chain carries TRBV20-1 and TRBJ2-7, with TRBD2 as a possible D gene (5 bases). V lost 5 bases and J lost 3, with 14 bases in between. Per the germline V gene, CDR1 is DFQATT and CDR2 is SNEGSKA (reference sequence). The CDR3 covers 13 residues. DNA of the CDR3: TGCAGTGCTGCTGGACTTGATAACTACGAGCAGTACTTC. It codes for CSAAGLDNYEQYF.

In this sample, this clonotype turned up many times. The chain joins TRBV5-1 to TRBJ1-1, with 7 bases identical to TRBD1. The germline V gene encodes CDR1 SGHRS and CDR2 YFSETQ. Trimming took 4 bases from V and 4 from J; bases not matched to a gene: 7. The CDR3 sequence is 14 residues long. In DNA form, the CDR3 reads TGCGCCAGCAGCCGGACAGGCGTCGGCACTGAAGCTTTCTTT. It yields the protein CASSRTGVGTEAFF.

The chain combines TRBV7-2 with TRBJ2-3; D is perhaps TRBD2 (6 bases). Germline lookup yields CDR1 SGHTA and CDR2 FQGNSA. V lost 5 bases, J lost 2 bases, and 17 bases lay in between. There are 16 residues in the CDR3. CDR3 in amino acids: CASSRLGSQNTDTQYF. The CDR3, as DNA: TGTGCCAGCAGCCGACTAGGATCCCAGAACACAGATACGCAGTATTTT.

The chain is built from TRBV19 and TRBJ2-7; the match to TRBD2 covers 10 bases. J was trimmed by 3 bases and V by 3 bases; bases with no gene match: 14. Germline CDR1 is LNHDA and CDR2 is SQIVND (reference sequence). The CDR3 totals 18 residues. The CDR3 sequence is CASSIRLAGEHRNYEQYF. In nucleotides, the CDR3 is TGTGCCAGTAGTATTAGGCTAGCGGGAGAGCACCGCAACTACGAGCAGTACTTC.

This clonotype occurred a few times. This chain links TRBV5-1 with TRBJ2-7; TRBD1 is a possible D gene (5 bases). Trimming cost V 0 bases and J 3 bases, with 13 bases left between them. Looked up from germline, CDR1 is SGHRS and CDR2 is YFSETQ. This CDR3 is 15 amino acids long. CDR3 in DNA: TGCGCCAGCAGCTTGGTTAGGGGCTATGTCTACGAGCAGTACGTC. It specifies CASSLVRGYVYEQYV.